This TCR beta chain was captured in a study of identifying expanded T cells in peripheral blood. Points from the study as a whole: Approximately 2-week clone count variance significantly increased as total template count grew. Differentially abundant clones: 1 to 1.5 between replicates, around 17 at about two weeks, 19 to 20 at four.

Concerning this clone itself: Its antigen is still unknown.

The CDR3 is 14 amino acids. Germline V gene data show CDR1 as MNHEY and CDR2 as SVGAGI. V gave up 7 bases and J gave up 6 bases, with 16 bases separating them. Produced via immunoSEQ multiplex PCR; TCRdb's table is partial and in-frame only. The profile shows some 93,000 clones, 88% of them singletons. No infections or other immune events were documented during collection. This TCR was recovered from a person between 18 and 69 years old in good health. V gene TRBV6-5 combines with J gene TRBJ2-1; possible D gene TRBD2, 5 bases. Sequencing was performed on blood. The CDR3: CASTTGYQANEQFF. CDR3 bases: TGTGCCAGCACCACGGGGTATCAGGCCAATGAGCAGTTCTTC.